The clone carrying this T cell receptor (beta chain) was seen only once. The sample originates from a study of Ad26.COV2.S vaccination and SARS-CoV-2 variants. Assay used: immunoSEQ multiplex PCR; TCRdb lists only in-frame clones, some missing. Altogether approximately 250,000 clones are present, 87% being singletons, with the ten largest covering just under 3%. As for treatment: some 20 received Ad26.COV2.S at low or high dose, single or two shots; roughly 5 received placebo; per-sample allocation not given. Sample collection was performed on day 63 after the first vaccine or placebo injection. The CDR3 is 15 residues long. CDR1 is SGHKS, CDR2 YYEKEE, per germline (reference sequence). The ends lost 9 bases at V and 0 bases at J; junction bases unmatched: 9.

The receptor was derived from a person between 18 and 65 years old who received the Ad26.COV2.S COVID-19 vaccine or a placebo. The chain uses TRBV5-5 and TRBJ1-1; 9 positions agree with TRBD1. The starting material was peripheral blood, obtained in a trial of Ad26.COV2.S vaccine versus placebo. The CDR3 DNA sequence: TGTGCCACCAAGAGGACAGGGGCCCTGAACACTGAAGCTTTCTTT. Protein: CATKRTGALNTEAFF.